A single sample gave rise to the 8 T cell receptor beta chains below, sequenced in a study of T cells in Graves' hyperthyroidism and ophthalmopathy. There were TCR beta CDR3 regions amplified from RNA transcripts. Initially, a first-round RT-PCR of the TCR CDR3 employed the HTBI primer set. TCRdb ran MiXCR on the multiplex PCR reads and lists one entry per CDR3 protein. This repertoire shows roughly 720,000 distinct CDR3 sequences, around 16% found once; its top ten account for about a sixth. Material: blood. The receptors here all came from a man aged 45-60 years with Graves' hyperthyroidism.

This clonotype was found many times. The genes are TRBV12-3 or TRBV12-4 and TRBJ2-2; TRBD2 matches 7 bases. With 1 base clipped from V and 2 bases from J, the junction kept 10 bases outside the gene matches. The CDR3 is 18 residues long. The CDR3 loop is CASSLGQLAIINTGELFF. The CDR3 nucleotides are TGTGCCAGCAGTTTAGGACAACTAGCGATCATCAACACCGGGGAGCTGTTTTTT.

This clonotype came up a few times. This CDR3 is CASSRFRTNTEAFF. CDR3 nucleotide sequence: TGTGCCAGCAGCCGTTTTCGGACGAACACTGAAGCTTTCTTT. The genes are TRBV7-9 and TRBJ1-1; D not certain. CDR1 and CDR2 (germline): SEHNR, FQNEAQ (reference sequence). The V and J ends lost 5 bases and 1 base respectively, with 11 bases between them. The CDR3 has 14 residues.

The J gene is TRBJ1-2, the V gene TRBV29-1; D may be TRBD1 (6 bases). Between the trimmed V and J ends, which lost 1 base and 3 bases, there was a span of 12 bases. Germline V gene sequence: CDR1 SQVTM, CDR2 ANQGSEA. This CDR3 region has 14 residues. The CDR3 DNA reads TGCAGCGTTGAAGTTTGGGGGCAGGACTATGGCTACACCTTC. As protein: CSVEVWGQDYGYTF.

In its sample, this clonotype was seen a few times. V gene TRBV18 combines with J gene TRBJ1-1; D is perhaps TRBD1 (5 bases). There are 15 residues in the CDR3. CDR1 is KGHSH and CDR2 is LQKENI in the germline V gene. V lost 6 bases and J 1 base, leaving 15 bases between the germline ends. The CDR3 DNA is TGTGCCAGCTCCCTTAGACAGCAATCGAACACTGAAGCTTTCTTT. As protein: CASSLRQQSNTEAFF.

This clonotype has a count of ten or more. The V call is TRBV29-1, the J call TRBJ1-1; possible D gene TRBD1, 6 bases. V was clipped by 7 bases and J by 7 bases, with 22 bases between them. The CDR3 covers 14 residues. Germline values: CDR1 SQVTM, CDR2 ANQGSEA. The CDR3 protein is CSGGAVGALNEAFF. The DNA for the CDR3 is TGCAGCGGGGGAGCGGTGGGGGCCCTTAATGAAGCTTTCTTT.

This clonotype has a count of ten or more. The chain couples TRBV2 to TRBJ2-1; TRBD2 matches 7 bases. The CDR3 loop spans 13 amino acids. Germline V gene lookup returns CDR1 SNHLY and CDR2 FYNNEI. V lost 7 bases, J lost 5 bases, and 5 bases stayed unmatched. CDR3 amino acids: CASTSGANNEQFF. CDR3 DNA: TGTGCCAGCACTAGCGGAGCTAACAATGAGCAGTTCTTC.

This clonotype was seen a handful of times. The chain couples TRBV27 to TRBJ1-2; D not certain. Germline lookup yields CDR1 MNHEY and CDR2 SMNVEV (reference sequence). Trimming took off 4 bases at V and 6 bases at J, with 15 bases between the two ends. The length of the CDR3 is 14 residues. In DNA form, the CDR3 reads TGTGCCAGCAGTTCCGGGAGCAAGATAAATGGCTACACCTTC. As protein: CASSSGSKINGYTF.

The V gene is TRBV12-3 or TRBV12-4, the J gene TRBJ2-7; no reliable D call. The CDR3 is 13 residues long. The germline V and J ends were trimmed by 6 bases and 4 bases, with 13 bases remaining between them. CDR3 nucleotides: TGTGCCAGCAGCGTAAGTCCAGGATACGAGCAGTACTTC. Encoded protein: CASSVSPGYEQYF.